The entry below gives a single T cell receptor (beta chain) sequence along with its context. What it recognizes is unknown. The data originate from a study of shared clonotypes between healthy human individuals. The study, taken as a whole, reports: Clonotype sharing across a few donors was observed for around 5% of naive CD4 clonotypes. The sole specimen, blood, was sampled, and tissue repertoires likely differ.

The sorted-subset replicate PCRs were given 150 to 250 ng DNA, which is about 30,000 T cell genomes. This table comes from immunoSEQ multiplex PCR, and its TCRdb copy is limited to in-frame clones, with some not included. The sample includes approximately 500,000 clones, around 96% of them seen just once. Deletions cut 2 bases from V and 8 bases from J, with 10 bases between. The CDR3 length is 13 residues. Germline lookup yields CDR1 MNHEY and CDR2 SVGAGI. This sequence was found in a woman under 40 in good health. The chain combines TRBV6-5 with TRBJ2-1; the D gene is possibly TRBD1 (6 bases). The source material was naive CD4+ T cells sorted from blood. Documented subset: CD45RA+ positively selected. The CDR3 bases are TGTGCCAGCAGTTACGTGGCAGGGGATGAGCAGTTCTTC. Protein: CASSYVAGDEQFF.